The 27 T cell receptor beta chains below all came from one sample that was sequenced in a study of T cells in women clearing cervical HPV infection. TCRdb's copy holds only in-frame clones and misses some; the assay was immunoSEQ multiplex PCR. The sample totals fewer than 30,000 clones; its top ten clones hold around 7.2%. The sample was blood buffy coat. These receptors were collected from a woman between 18 and 69 years old with a cervical HPV16 infection that either progressed to CIN3+ or cleared (not recorded which).

A word on this clone: The read terminates 3 residues ahead of where the CDR3 ends, so the germline J gene completes it. This chain links TRBV18 with TRBJ2-6; D might be TRBD1 (5 bases). This CDR3 comprises 13 residues. Deletions cut 2 bases from V and 9 bases from J, with 8 bases between. The germline CDR1 and CDR2 sequences are KGHSH and LQKENI. The part of the CDR3 DNA that was read is TGTGCCAGCTCACCAGACAGCTACAACGTC. Protein sequence: CASSPDSYNV. The entire CDR3 protein is CASSPDSYNVLTF.

Details on this clone: The read finishes 3 residues shy of the CDR3 end, and the germline J gene is used to complete it. This rearrangement joins TRBV12-3 or TRBV12-4 to TRBJ2-7; TRBD1 is a possible D gene (5 bases). CDR3 length: 15 amino acids. The germline V and J ends were trimmed by 2 bases and 1 base, with 12 bases remaining between them. The CDR3 DNA, read in part, is TGTGCCAGCAGTTTAAGTTCCCAGGGTTCCTACGAG. Protein: CASSLSSQGSYE. The whole CDR3 protein is CASSLSSQGSYEQYF.

Turning to this clone: The read comes to an end 3 residues before the CDR3 does, leaving the germline J gene to fill in the end. The chain combines TRBV6-4 with TRBJ2-1; perhaps TRBD1 as D (6 bases). Trimming removed 2 bases from V and 2 bases from J, with 7 bases in between. Germline V gene data show CDR1 as MRHNA and CDR2 as SNTAGT. The CDR3 consists of 14 residues. The CDR3 reads CASSDGQPYNEQFF. Partial CDR3 DNA: TGTGCCAGCAGTGACGGACAGCCCTACAATGAG.

A word on this clone: The observed sequence ends 3 residues before the CDR3 terminus, with the missing tail filled in from the germline J gene. The genes are TRBV7-9 and TRBJ1-2; D uncertain. This CDR3 region has 15 residues. Germline V gene sequence: CDR1 SEHNR, CDR2 FQNEAQ (reference sequence). The CDR3 protein is CASSLDLTRSNDYTF. CDR3 DNA (partial): TGTGCCAGCAGCTTAGATTTGACTAGATCCAATGAC.

In the case of this clone: The CDR3 end is not reached by the read, which stops 3 residues before it; the germline J gene fills it in. The chain links TRBV30 to TRBJ1-4; D might be TRBD1 (5 bases). Germline values: CDR1 GTSNPN, CDR2 SVGIG (reference sequence). This CDR3 is built from 11 residues. The sequenced CDR3 bases are TGTGCCTGGAGCCAGGGATATGAA. Its protein is CAWSQGYE. The whole CDR3 reads CAWSQGYELFF.

About this clone itself: The read ends 3 residues early relative to the CDR3; the germline J gene fills the gap. This chain uses TRBV7-9 with TRBJ1-1; D unclear. Between the trimmed V and J ends, which lost 6 bases and 1 base, there was a span of 9 bases. The CDR3 is made up of 13 amino acids. Germline V CDR1 and CDR2: SEHNR, FQNEAQ (reference sequence). CDR3 sequence: CASSAQPNTEAFF. The DNA read from the CDR3 is TGTGCCAGCAGTGCACAGCCGAACACTGAA.

As for this clone: The CDR3 goes on 3 residues after the read ends, and that part is filled in from the germline J gene. The chain links TRBV18 to TRBJ2-3; TRBD1 or TRBD2 may be the D gene (6 bases each). Deletions cut 0 bases from V and 6 bases from J, with 19 bases between. This CDR3 comprises 17 residues. Germline CDR1 KGHSH, CDR2 LQKENI. The covered CDR3 bases are TGTGCCAGCTCACCACCGGCGGGAACGACAGGTTCGGATACG. It yields the protein CASSPPAGTTGSDT. The entire CDR3 reads CASSPPAGTTGSDTQYF.

As regards this clone: The CDR3 end is not reached by the read, which stops 3 residues before it; the germline J gene fills it in. The chain joins TRBV19 to TRBJ2-4, with TRBD2 matching 10 bases. Germline V lookup: CDR1 LNHDA, CDR2 SQIVND (reference sequence). The CDR3 is 16 residues long. The CDR3: CASSIDSSGSKETQYF. Incomplete CDR3 DNA: TGTGCCAGTAGTATAGATTCTAGCGGGAGTAAGGAGACT.

Remarks on this clone: The read falls 3 residues short of the CDR3 end, and the missing part is taken from the germline J gene. The chain joins TRBV30 to TRBJ2-4; 8 bases line up with TRBD1. V shed 4 bases and J 9 bases; nucleotides not matched to a gene: 5. The CDR3 consists of 12 residues. Germline values: CDR1 GTSNPN, CDR2 SVGIG (reference sequence). The sequenced part of the CDR3 DNA is TGTGCCTGGAAAGGACAGGGAGCCATT. It yields the protein CAWKGQGAI. In full, the CDR3 is CAWKGQGAIQYF.

A remark on this clone: The CDR3 extends 3 residues past the end of the read, so its final part is completed from the germline J gene. V is TRBV7-2 and J is TRBJ2-7; possibly TRBD2 for D (6 bases). This CDR3 contains 15 residues. Germline V gene data show CDR1 as SGHTA and CDR2 as FQGNSA. Trimming stripped 5 bases from V and 6 bases from J, with 20 bases between. CDR3 region: CASSPGGSGKSEQYF. The CDR3 bases that were read are TGTGCCAGCAGCCCCGGGGGTTCGGGAAAGAGCGAG.

On this clone: The read comes to an end 3 residues before the CDR3 does, leaving the germline J gene to fill in the end. This chain uses TRBV10-3 with TRBJ2-5; 10 bases align to TRBD1. The CDR3 runs to 14 residues. J was trimmed by 3 bases and V by 8 bases; bases with no gene match: 6. Germline-derived CDR1 and CDR2 are ENHRY and SYGVKD. This CDR3 reads CAIAPGTGEETQYF. CDR3 DNA (partial): TGTGCCATCGCCCCTGGGACAGGGGAAGAGACC.

On this clone: The read ends 3 residues shy of where the CDR3 ends; the end is completed using the germline J gene. This rearrangement joins TRBV7-9 to TRBJ2-2, with D possibly matching TRBD1 (6 bases). The length of the CDR3 is 13 residues. The V gene's germline CDR1 is SEHNR and CDR2 FQNEAQ (reference sequence). CDR3 DNA, as far as it was read: TGTGCCAGCAGCTTGACAGGATTTGAAAAG. It yields the protein CASSLTGFEK. The whole CDR3 protein reads CASSLTGFEKLFF.

To note about this clone: The CDR3 is cut off 3 residues early in the read; its end comes from the germline J gene. The rearrangement uses TRBV7-3 and TRBJ2-7; D possibly corresponds to TRBD1 (5 bases). Trimming stripped 1 base from V and 3 bases from J, with 13 bases between. The length of the CDR3 is 15 residues. Germline V gene data show CDR1 as SGHTA and CDR2 as FQGTGA. CDR3 region: CASSLKLDNIYEQYF. The sequenced part of the CDR3 DNA is TGTGCCAGCAGCTTAAAGCTGGACAACATCTACGAG.

Comment on this clone: Read data end 3 residues before the CDR3 end; the end is taken from the germline J gene. The genes are TRBV7-9 and TRBJ1-2; D remains unclear. CDR3 length equals 14 residues. The germline CDR1 and CDR2 sequences are SEHNR and FQNEAQ (reference sequence). CDR3 DNA (partial): TGTGCCAGCAGCTTAGTTAGCGGGTACAATGAC. It is translated as CASSLVSGYND. The complete CDR3 reads CASSLVSGYNDYTF.

Turning to this clone: The read is 3 residues too short to cover the CDR3 end, so that end is filled in from the germline J gene. The chain links TRBV5-6 to TRBJ1-2; a possible D gene is TRBD1 (6 bases). V lost 4 bases, J lost 4 bases, and 14 bases lay in between. The CDR3 totals 14 residues. Germline CDR1 reads SGHDT; CDR2 reads YYEEEE. The chain's CDR3 is CASSPQTGLYGYTF. The covered CDR3 bases are TGTGCCAGCAGCCCCCAGACAGGACTCTATGGC.

With respect to this clone: The read comes to an end 3 residues before the CDR3 does, leaving the germline J gene to fill in the end. V gene TRBV7-6 combines with J gene TRBJ2-3; 10 nucleotides agree with TRBD2. Germline V gives CDR1 SGHVS, CDR2 FNYEAQ. The ends lost 6 bases at V and 2 bases at J; junction bases unmatched: 5. The CDR3 loop spans 15 amino acids. CDR3 DNA (partial): TGTGCCAGCAGACGGACTAGCGGATACACAGATACG. Its protein product is CASRRTSGYTDT. The CDR3 as a whole reads CASRRTSGYTDTQYF.

Of note for this clone: The read falls 3 residues short of the CDR3 end, and the missing part is taken from the germline J gene. The genes are TRBV2 and TRBJ1-1; 7 nucleotides align to TRBD1. V was pared by 4 bases and J by 5 bases, with 7 bases of the junction left unmatched. The CDR3 sequence is 14 residues long. The germline V gene encodes CDR1 SNHLY and CDR2 FYNNEI. CDR3 residues: CASSALTGETEAFF. CDR3 bases read: TGTGCCAGCAGTGCCCTCACAGGGGAAACTGAA.

On this clone: The CDR3 end is not reached by the read, which stops 3 residues before it; the germline J gene fills it in. This rearrangement joins TRBV4-1 to TRBJ1-4, with D possibly matching TRBD1 (5 bases). The CDR3 length is 13 residues. Between the trimmed V and J ends, which lost 1 base and 5 bases, there was a span of 5 bases. Germline V gene sequence: CDR1 MGHRA, CDR2 YSYEKL. Incomplete CDR3 DNA: TGCGCCAGCAGCCAAGCAGGGAATGAAAAA. It is translated as CASSQAGNEK. The whole CDR3 protein reads CASSQAGNEKLFF.

Notes on this clone: The read ends 3 residues early relative to the CDR3; the germline J gene fills the gap. The rearrangement links TRBV7-6 to TRBJ2-2; D is possibly TRBD2 (6 bases). Trimming pared 1 base from V and 5 bases from J, leaving 20 bases between. The CDR3 has 18 residues. Germline lookup yields CDR1 SGHVS and CDR2 FNYEAQ. CDR3 DNA (partial): TGTGCCAGCAGCTTAGTTCGGACTACAGGTAAGGGGACCGGGGAG. This encodes CASSLVRTTGKGTGE. The entire CDR3 sequence reads CASSLVRTTGKGTGELFF.

Details on this clone: From the germline J gene comes the end of the CDR3, since the read stops 3 residues before it. The chain joins TRBV7-6 to TRBJ1-1; a possible D gene is TRBD1 (5 bases). This CDR3 contains 15 residues. CDR1 and CDR2 (germline): SGHVS, FNYEAQ. Trimming stripped 1 base from V and 6 bases from J, with 15 bases between. The CDR3 sequence: CASSLEAGGVPEAFF. CDR3 DNA (partial): TGTGCCAGCAGCTTAGAGGCGGGGGGAGTCCCTGAA.

Worth noting for this clone: From the germline J gene comes the end of the CDR3, since the read stops 3 residues before it. J is TRBJ2-2 and V is TRBV10-3; tentatively, D is TRBD1 (5 bases). Germline CDR1 is ENHRY and CDR2 is SYGVKD. CDR3 size: 17 residues. CDR3 loop: CAISEQGRTSGANVLFF. Partial CDR3 DNA: TGTGCCATCAGTGAACAAGGACGGACCTCTGGGGCCAACGTG.

Turning to this clone: Read data end 3 residues before the CDR3 end; the end is taken from the germline J gene. This chain links TRBV10-3 with TRBJ2-1, with TRBD2 matching 8 bases. The length of the CDR3 is 15 residues. V shed 6 bases, J shed 7 bases, and the junction held 11 bases outside the gene matches. The germline V gene has CDR1 ENHRY and CDR2 SYGVKD. The sequenced part of the CDR3 DNA is TGTGCCATCAGCTACGTCCCGGGGGGGGAGAATGAG. It is translated as CAISYVPGGENE. The whole CDR3 region reads CAISYVPGGENEQFF.

A remark on this clone: The missing CDR3 end, 3 residues past where the read stops, is filled in from the germline J gene. At the DNA level, this CDR3 is encoded by other sequences in the same sample as well. The chain links TRBV18 to TRBJ2-3, with 8 nucleotides matching TRBD1. The CDR3 spans 15 residues. V lost 0 bases and J lost 4; bases outside the gene matches: 3. CDR1 is KGHSH and CDR2 is LQKENI in the germline V gene. CDR3 DNA, as far as it was read: TGTGCCAGCTCACCACCGCGGACAGGGTCAGATACG. Encoded protein: CASSPPRTGSDT. The CDR3 in its entirety is CASSPPRTGSDTQYF. The full variable domain, with the rest looked up from reference TRBV18 and TRBJ2-3, is NAGVMQNPRHLVRRRGQEARLRCSPMKGHSHVYWYRQLPEEGLKFMVYLQKENIIDESGMPKERFSAEFPKEGPSILRIQQVVRGDSAAYFCASSPPRTGSDTQYFGPGTRLTVL.

CDR3: CASSLSGRAGELFF. The part of the CDR3 DNA that was read is TGTGCCAGCAGTCTTAGCGGGAGGGCCGGGGAG. The chain couples TRBV6-2 or TRBV6-3 to TRBJ2-2, with 11 bases matching TRBD2. The read gets to within 3 residues of the CDR3 end, and the germline J gene fills in the rest. J gave up 6 bases and V 5 bases, and 2 bases lay outside the gene matches. This CDR3 is built from 14 residues. Germline loops: CDR1 MNHEY, CDR2 SVGEGT.

Notes on this clone: The read terminates 3 residues ahead of where the CDR3 ends, so the germline J gene completes it. The chain uses TRBV5-1 and TRBJ2-2; 7 positions agree with TRBD2. Germline trimming cut 2 bases from V and 3 bases from J; bases unmatched to any gene: 4. The CDR3 is 15 amino acids. Looked up from germline, CDR1 is SGHRS and CDR2 is YFSETQ. The CDR3 is CASSFRLADTGELFF. The covered CDR3 bases are TGCGCCAGCAGCTTCCGGCTAGCGGACACCGGGGAG. Using reference TRBV5-1 and TRBJ2-2 for the parts outside the CDR3, the full variable domain is KAGVTQTPRYLIKTRGQQVTLSCSPISGHRSVSWYQQTPGQGLQFLFEYFSETQRNKGNFPGRFSGRQFSNSRSEMNVSTLELGDSALYLCASSFRLADTGELFFGEGSRLTVL.

On this clone itself: The read is 3 residues too short to cover the CDR3 end, so that end is filled in from the germline J gene. The genes are TRBV7-6 and TRBJ2-7, with 7 bases fitting TRBD2. With 5 bases clipped from V and 2 bases from J, the junction kept 9 bases outside the gene matches. The germline V gene encodes CDR1 SGHVS and CDR2 FNYEAQ. The CDR3 length is 15 residues. The DNA read from the CDR3 is TGTGCCAGCAGCCCCCAGGGACTATTTACCTACGAG. Protein product: CASSPQGLFTYE. From start to end, the CDR3 is CASSPQGLFTYEQYF.

On this clone: With the read ending 3 residues before the CDR3 end, the germline J gene is used to fill in that end. The V call is TRBV24-1, the J call TRBJ2-2, with D tentatively TRBD1 (5 bases). The CDR3 is 14 amino acids. Germline-derived CDR1 and CDR2 are KGHDR and SFDVKD. V lost 2 bases and J lost 7, with 10 bases in between. CDR3 DNA (partial): TGTGCCACCAGTGATTCGACAGTGAACGGGGAG. Translated, it gives CATSDSTVNGE. The whole CDR3 sequence is CATSDSTVNGELFF.